This T cell receptor (beta chain) was documented in a study of Siglec-9 on CD8 T cells in melanoma. Study findings and constraints: Siglec-9 reportedly marks and regulates an effector memory CD8+ T-cell subset apparently accumulating in melanoma tumors.

Points on this clone: The antigen is unknown.

Assay used: immunoSEQ multiplex PCR; TCRdb lists only in-frame clones, some missing. The table lists 25,000 to 35,000 clones, roughly 78% of them singletons, with under 6.5% in the top ten. The ends were cut back, 2 bases at V and 3 bases at J, with 14 bases in the middle. The CDR3 covers 16 residues. The V gene's germline CDR1 is MNHEY and CDR2 SMNVEV (reference sequence). The rearrangement joins TRBV27 to TRBJ1-5, with D unresolved. The clonotype originates from a human donor in good health. Sample: Siglec-9- CD8+ T cells sorted from blood. CDR3 amino acids: CASSLTGEGNNQPQHF. The DNA for the CDR3 is TGTGCCAGCAGTTTAACCGGGGAAGGGAACAATCAGCCCCAGCATTTT.